This entry lists 26 T cell receptor beta chains sequenced from one sample in a study of OX40 agonist ivuxolimab in advanced cancers. Sequencing was performed with immunoSEQ multiplex PCR; in TCRdb, only in-frame clones are kept and a portion is missing. The table records 70,000 or so clones, almost 90% of them present only once. The sample in question was CD4+ or CD8+ T cells sorted from blood, obtained in a trial of the OX40 agonist ivuxolimab. These receptors originate from an adult with an advanced solid tumor such as melanoma, head and neck, liver or kidney cancer.

CDR3 amino acids: CASSLSYSGANVLTF. The CDR3 DNA sequence: TGTGCCAGCAGCTTGTCCTACTCTGGGGCCAACGTCCTGACTTTC. The rearrangement links TRBV5-4 to TRBJ2-6; no firm D call. This CDR3 has 15 amino acids. The germline V and J ends were trimmed by 1 base and 0 bases, with 5 bases remaining between them. Germline CDR1 is SGHNT and CDR2 is YYREEE (reference sequence). Using reference TRBV5-4 and TRBJ2-6 for the parts outside the CDR3, the full variable domain is ETGVTQSPTHLIKTRGQQVTLRCSSQSGHNTVSWYQQALGQGPQFIFQYYREEENGRGNFPPRFSGLQFPNYSSELNVNALELDDSALYLCASSLSYSGANVLTFGAGSRLTVL.

The chain has TRBV18 and TRBJ1-2; 7 nucleotides agree with TRBD1. The CDR3 consists of 13 residues. Trimming removed 5 bases from V and 7 bases from J; junction bases left unmatched: 7. The V gene's germline CDR1 is KGHSH and CDR2 LQKENI. Written as DNA, the CDR3 is TGTGCCAGCTCAGCGACAGGGAACCCTGGCTACACCTTC. Encoded protein: CASSATGNPGYTF. Looking up the rest from reference TRBV18 and TRBJ1-2 gives the full variable domain: NAGVMQNPRHLVRRRGQEARLRCSPMKGHSHVYWYRQLPEEGLKFMVYLQKENIIDESGMPKERFSAEFPKEGPSILRIQQVVRGDSAAYFCASSATGNPGYTFGSGTRLTVV.

V and J are TRBV11-2 and TRBJ2-1, with D uncertain. Looked up from germline, CDR1 is SGHAT and CDR2 is FQNNGV. The CDR3 runs to 11 residues. V lost 8 bases and J 4 bases, leaving 6 bases between the germline ends. CDR3 coding DNA: TGTGCCAGCCTCAGGTACAATGAGCAGTTCTTC. Translation: CASLRYNEQFF.

This clone was observed once. This chain uses TRBV7-2 with TRBJ2-7; D is ambiguous. This CDR3 comprises 14 residues. From germline, CDR1 is SGHTA and CDR2 FQGNSA. V gave up 6 bases and J gave up 1 base, with 13 bases separating them. The CDR3 here is CASRPHTRSYEQYF. DNA for the CDR3: TGTGCCAGCAGACCCCATACGAGGTCCTACGAGCAGTACTTC.

This chain connects TRBV5-1 to TRBJ1-3; D remains ambiguous. Germline V gene lookup returns CDR1 SGHRS and CDR2 YFSETQ. V gave up 4 bases and J gave up 4 bases, with 12 bases separating them. CDR3 size: 14 residues. This CDR3 is CASSPMIRGNTIYF. CDR3 nucleotides: TGCGCCAGCAGCCCGATGATCAGGGGAAACACCATATATTTT.

This clone was seen just once. The junction shows a germline mismatch at one end, possibly a read error. The chain carries TRBV5-3 and TRBJ1-1; D is unclear. TRBV5-3 is given ORF status, its function remaining uncertain. The CDR3 loop spans 13 amino acids. In nucleotides, the CDR3 is TGTGCCAGCAGCTCTCAGTCGAACACTGAAGCTTTCTTT. It translates to CASSSQSNTEAFF.

Notes on this clone: One end of the junction does not line up with germline, which may come from a read error. The chain joins TRBV5-4 to TRBJ1-4; a possible D gene is TRBD1 (5 bases). CDR1 is SGHNT, CDR2 YYREEE, per germline (reference sequence). CDR3 length: 13 residues. The CDR3 protein is CASSSRQNGKLFF. In DNA, the CDR3 is TGTGCCAGCAGCTCAAGACAGAATGGAAAACTGTTTTTT.

The CDR3 bases are TGTGCCAGCAGTTACAGGGGCAGGGCTGGACCCGAGCAGTACTTC. Its protein product is CASSYRGRAGPEQYF. The chain has TRBV6-5 and TRBJ2-7, with a weak D call TRBD1 (5 bases). This CDR3 has 15 residues. The germline CDR1 and CDR2 sequences are MNHEY and SVGAGI. V was clipped by 2 bases and J by 6 bases, with 17 bases between them.

The rearrangement uses TRBV7-2 and TRBJ2-1, with D perhaps matching TRBD1 or TRBD2 (6 bases each). Deletions cut 3 bases from V and 13 bases from J, with 13 bases between. The germline CDR1 and CDR2 sequences are SGHTA and FQGNSA. The CDR3 is 12 residues long. Here the CDR3 reads CASSFPGAGQFF. The CDR3 DNA sequence: TGTGCCAGCAGCTTCCCGGGGGCGGGCCAGTTCTTC.

The V gene is TRBV21-1, the J gene TRBJ1-4; whether TRBD1, the table's D call, matches the DNA was not checked. TRBV21-1 is a listed pseudogene. This CDR3 contains 13 residues. CDR3 amino acids: CASSAYRDEKLFF. Written as DNA, the CDR3 is TGTGCCAGCAGCGCGTACAGGGATGAAAAACTGTTTTTT.

The chain is built from TRBV7-9 and TRBJ2-1; D not certain. The CDR3 length is 13 residues. Germline CDR1 reads SEHNR; CDR2 reads FQNEAQ (reference sequence). Trimming cost V 5 bases and J 8 bases, with 13 bases left between them. Written as DNA, the CDR3 is TGTGCCAGCAGCCTTACAAATTATGATGAGCAGTTCTTC. It is translated as CASSLTNYDEQFF.

The chain has TRBV6-1 and TRBJ1-6; D is uncertain. V was cut by 10 bases and J by 8 bases, with 12 bases left in between. The CDR3 runs to 12 residues. CDR1 and CDR2 (germline): MNHNS, SASEGT. In DNA, the CDR3 is TGTGCCATCGGTCAGAGTGATTCACCCCTCCACTTT. Protein: CAIGQSDSPLHF.

The J gene is TRBJ1-5, the V gene TRBV2, with 7 bases lining up with TRBD1. This CDR3 comprises 15 residues. J lost 5 bases, V lost 4 bases, and 8 bases had no gene match. CDR1 is SNHLY and CDR2 is FYNNEI in the germline V gene. CDR3 DNA sequence: TGTGCCAGCAGTGGGCCAGGGGGTTCCTATCAGCCCCAGCATTTT. Encoded protein: CASSGPGGSYQPQHF.

The chain couples TRBV6-1 to TRBJ1-1; the D gene is possibly TRBD1 (6 bases). Germline loops: CDR1 MNHNS, CDR2 SASEGT. The CDR3 loop spans 15 amino acids. V lost 2 bases, J lost 0 bases, and 10 bases lay in between. The DNA for the CDR3 is TGTGCCAGCAGTGAATTGGGGGCCATGAACACTGAAGCTTTCTTT. Residues: CASSELGAMNTEAFF.

The CDR3 DNA is TGTGCCAGTAGTCTACGGGACAACACAGATACGCAGTATTTT. This sequence encodes CASSLRDNTDTQYF. The chain has TRBV19 and TRBJ2-3, with D maybe TRBD1 (6 bases). CDR1 is LNHDA and CDR2 is SQIVND in the germline V gene (reference sequence). This CDR3 contains 14 residues. The germline V and J ends were trimmed by 5 bases and 2 bases, with 11 bases remaining between them.

This chain uses TRBV11-2 with TRBJ2-2, with no clear D. Per germline, CDR1 SGHAT and CDR2 FQNNGV. V lost 1 base to trimming and J lost 2 bases, with 5 bases between them. CDR3 length: 14 amino acids. The DNA for the CDR3 is TGTGCCAGCAGCTTAGTCCTAAACACCGGGGAGCTGTTTTTT. It yields the protein CASSLVLNTGELFF.

This sequence joins TRBV28 and TRBJ2-3, with 13 bases identical to TRBD2. From germline, CDR1 is MDHEN and CDR2 SYDVKM. The V and J ends lost 6 bases and 3 bases, in that order; junction bases with no gene match: 6. This CDR3 is 16 amino acids long. This CDR3 is CASSGETSGGTDTQYF. The CDR3 bases are TGTGCCAGCAGCGGAGAGACTAGCGGGGGGACAGATACGCAGTATTTT.

This chain links TRBV4-1 with TRBJ2-7, with 8 nucleotides matching TRBD1. CDR1 is MGHRA, CDR2 YSYEKL, per germline. V lost 4 bases, J lost 0 bases, and 5 bases stayed unmatched. CDR3 length: 15 residues. The CDR3 DNA is TGCGCCAGCAGCCCAACACAGGGGGGCTCCTACGAGCAGTACTTC. Its protein is CASSPTQGGSYEQYF.

The table lists this clone with a count of one. The chain has TRBV6-5 and TRBJ2-2; 7 bases agree with TRBD2. The length of the CDR3 is 14 residues. V shed 4 bases and J 5 bases; nucleotides not matched to a gene: 4. CDR1 MNHEY and CDR2 SVGAGI come from the germline V gene. CDR3 nucleotide sequence: TGTGCCAGCAGTTCCTACGGGGGGACCGGGGAGCTGTTTTTT. It specifies CASSSYGGTGELFF.

The CDR3 region is CASSRGTSGTRSTDTQYF. Written as DNA, the CDR3 is TGTGCCAGCAGCCGCGGGACTAGCGGGACCCGAAGCACAGATACGCAGTATTTT. V usage is TRBV11-2 and J usage is TRBJ2-3, with 13 bases fitting TRBD2. The CDR3 has 18 amino acids. The V segment lost 5 bases and the J segment 0 bases; nucleotides outside the gene matches: 8. Looked up from germline, CDR1 is SGHAT and CDR2 is FQNNGV.

V gene TRBV4-1 combines with J gene TRBJ1-1; tentatively, D is TRBD1 (5 bases). The CDR3 has 14 amino acids. Germline assignment: CDR1 MGHRA and CDR2 YSYEKL. The ends were cut back, 5 bases at V and 6 bases at J, with 16 bases in the middle. The CDR3 sequence is CASSYPGRSAEAFF. DNA of the CDR3: TGCGCCAGCAGCTATCCGGGGCGATCGGCTGAAGCTTTCTTT.

This sequence joins TRBV9 and TRBJ1-1; 7 nucleotides match TRBD1. J gave up 1 base and V 3 bases, and 9 bases lay outside the gene matches. The CDR3 consists of 16 residues. Germline values: CDR1 SGDLS, CDR2 YYNGEE. CDR3 DNA sequence: TGTGCCAGCAGCGGCACTGCGACAGGGAAGAACACTGAAGCTTTCTTT. Translated: CASSGTATGKNTEAFF. Supplemented by reference TRBV9 and TRBJ1-1, the full variable domain reads DSGVTQTPKHLITATGQRVTLRCSPRSGDLSVYWYQQSLDQGLQFLIQYYNGEERAKGNILERFSAQQFPDLHSELNLSSLELGDSALYFCASSGTATGKNTEAFFGQGTRLTVV.

In its sample, this clone was seen once. The chain has TRBV29-1 and TRBJ2-7; 10 nucleotides align to TRBD2. The germline gives CDR1 SQVTM, CDR2 ANQGSEA. V dropped 0 bases and J dropped 3; count of bases not matched to a gene: 5. This CDR3 is 15 amino acids long. The chain's CDR3 is CSVEEGTSADYEQYF. The CDR3 DNA sequence: TGCAGCGTTGAAGAAGGGACTAGCGCCGACTACGAGCAGTACTTC.

The sample holds one count of this clone. This chain links TRBV2 with TRBJ1-1; perhaps TRBD1 as D (5 bases). Germline V CDR1 and CDR2: SNHLY, FYNNEI. This CDR3 has 13 residues. Trimming took 7 bases from V and 11 from J, leaving 20 bases between them. The CDR3 is CASKGAWLKGAFF. CDR3 DNA: TGTGCCAGCAAAGGTGCATGGCTGAAGGGGGCTTTCTTT.

The chain uses TRBV5-1 and TRBJ2-3; D possibly corresponds to TRBD2 (6 bases). This CDR3 region has 14 residues. Trimming cost V 7 bases and J 2 bases, with 14 bases left between them. Germline values: CDR1 SGHRS, CDR2 YFSETQ. As DNA, the CDR3 is TGCGCCAGCTGGGTGGGAGGTTCCACAGATACGCAGTATTTT. Translation gives CASWVGGSTDTQYF.

This chain joins TRBV18 and TRBJ2-5, with 10 bases matching TRBD1. The CDR3 consists of 14 residues. Trimming removed 2 bases from V and 4 bases from J; junction bases left unmatched: 1. The V gene's germline CDR1 is KGHSH and CDR2 LQKENI. The CDR3 is CASSPRDRGETQYF. The CDR3 coding sequence is TGTGCCAGCTCACCAAGGGACAGGGGAGAGACCCAGTACTTC. The full variable domain, completed using reference TRBV18 and TRBJ2-5, is NAGVMQNPRHLVRRRGQEARLRCSPMKGHSHVYWYRQLPEEGLKFMVYLQKENIIDESGMPKERFSAEFPKEGPSILRIQQVVRGDSAAYFCASSPRDRGETQYFGPGTRLLVL.